This TCR beta chain was observed in a study of T cell changes during pregnancy in multiple sclerosis. Repertoires were generated with immunoSEQ multiplex PCR, while TCRdb's copy carries only in-frame clones and drops some. This sample carries approximately 60,000 clones, 90% to 95% of them seen once, and the ten largest clones take around 3.5%. The CDR3 is made up of 15 amino acids. Looked up from germline, CDR1 is SNHLY and CDR2 is FYNNEI. J was trimmed by 2 bases and V by 7 bases; bases with no gene match: 9. The source of this sequence is a female donor with multiple sclerosis, enrolled in a pregnancy study. The sample in question was CD8+ T cells from peripheral blood mononuclear cells, obtained in the third trimester of pregnancy. The chain is built from TRBV2 and TRBJ2-3, with 7 bases identical to TRBD2. The CDR3 coding sequence is TGTGCCAGCATGGTCGCGGGAGTAAACACAGATACGCAGTATTTT. This codes for CASMVAGVNTDTQYF.